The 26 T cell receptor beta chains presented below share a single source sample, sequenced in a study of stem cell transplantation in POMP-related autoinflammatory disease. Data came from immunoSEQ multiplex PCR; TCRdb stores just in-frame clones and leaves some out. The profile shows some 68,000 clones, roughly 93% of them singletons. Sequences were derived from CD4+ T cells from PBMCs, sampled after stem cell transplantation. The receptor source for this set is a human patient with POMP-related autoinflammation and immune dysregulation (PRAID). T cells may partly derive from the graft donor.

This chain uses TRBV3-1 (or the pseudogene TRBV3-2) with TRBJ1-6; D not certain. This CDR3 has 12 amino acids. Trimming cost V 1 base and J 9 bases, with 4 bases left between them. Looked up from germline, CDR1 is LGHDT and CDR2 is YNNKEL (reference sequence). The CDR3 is CASSQGTSPLHF. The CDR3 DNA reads TGTGCCAGCAGCCAAGGGACTTCACCCCTCCACTTT.

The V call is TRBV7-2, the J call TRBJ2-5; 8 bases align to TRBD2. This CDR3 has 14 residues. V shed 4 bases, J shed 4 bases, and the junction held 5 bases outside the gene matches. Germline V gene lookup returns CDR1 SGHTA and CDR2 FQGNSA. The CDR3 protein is CASSSTSVVETQYF. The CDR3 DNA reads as TGTGCCAGCAGCTCGACTAGCGTGGTAGAGACCCAGTACTTC. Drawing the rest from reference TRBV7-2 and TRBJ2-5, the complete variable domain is GAGVSQSPSNKVTEKGKDVELRCDPISGHTALYWYRQSLGQGLEFLIYFQGNSAPDKSGLPSDRFSAERTGGSVSTLTIQRTQQEDSAVYLCASSSTSVVETQYFGPGTRLLVL.

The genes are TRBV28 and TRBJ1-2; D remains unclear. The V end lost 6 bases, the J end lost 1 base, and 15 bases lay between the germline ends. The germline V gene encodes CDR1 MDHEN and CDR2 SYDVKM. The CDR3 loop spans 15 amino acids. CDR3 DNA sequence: TGTGCCAGCAGCCCCGTGTTGGCAGTTAACTATGGCTACACCTTC. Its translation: CASSPVLAVNYGYTF.

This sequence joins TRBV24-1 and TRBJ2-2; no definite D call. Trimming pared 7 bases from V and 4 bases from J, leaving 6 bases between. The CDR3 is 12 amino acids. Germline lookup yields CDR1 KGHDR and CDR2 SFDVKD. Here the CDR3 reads CATRGTTGELFF. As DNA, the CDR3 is TGTGCCACCAGGGGCACCACCGGGGAGCTGTTTTTT.

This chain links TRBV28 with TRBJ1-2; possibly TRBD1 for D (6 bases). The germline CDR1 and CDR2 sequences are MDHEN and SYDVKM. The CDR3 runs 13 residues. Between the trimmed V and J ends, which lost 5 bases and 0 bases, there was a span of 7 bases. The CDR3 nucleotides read TGTGCCAGCAGTCGGACAGCTAACTATGGCTACACCTTC. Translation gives CASSRTANYGYTF.

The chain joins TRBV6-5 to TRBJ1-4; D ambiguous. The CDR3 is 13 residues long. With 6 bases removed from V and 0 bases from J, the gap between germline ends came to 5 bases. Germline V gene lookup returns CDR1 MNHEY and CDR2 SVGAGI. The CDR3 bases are TGTGCCAGCAGGACCGCAACTAATGAAAAACTGTTTTTT. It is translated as CASRTATNEKLFF.

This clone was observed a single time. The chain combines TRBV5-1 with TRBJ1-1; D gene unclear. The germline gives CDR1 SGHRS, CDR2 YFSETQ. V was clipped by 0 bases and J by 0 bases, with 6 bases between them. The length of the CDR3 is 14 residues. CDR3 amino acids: CASSLEGLNTEAFF. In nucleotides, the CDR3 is TGCGCCAGCAGCTTGGAGGGTTTGAACACTGAAGCTTTCTTT.

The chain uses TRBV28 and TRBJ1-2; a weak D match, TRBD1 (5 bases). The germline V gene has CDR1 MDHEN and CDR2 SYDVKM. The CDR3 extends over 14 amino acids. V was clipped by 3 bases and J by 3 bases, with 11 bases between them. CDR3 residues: CASSFSRGDYGYTF. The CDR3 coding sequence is TGTGCCAGCAGTTTCAGCCGGGGGGACTATGGCTACACCTTC.

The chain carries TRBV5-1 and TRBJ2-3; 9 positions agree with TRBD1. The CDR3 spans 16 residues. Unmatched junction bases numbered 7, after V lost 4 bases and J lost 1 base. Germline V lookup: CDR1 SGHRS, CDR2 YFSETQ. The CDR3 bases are TGCGCCAGCAGCCAATTCCGGGACAGGGGCACAGATACGCAGTATTTT. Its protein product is CASSQFRDRGTDTQYF.

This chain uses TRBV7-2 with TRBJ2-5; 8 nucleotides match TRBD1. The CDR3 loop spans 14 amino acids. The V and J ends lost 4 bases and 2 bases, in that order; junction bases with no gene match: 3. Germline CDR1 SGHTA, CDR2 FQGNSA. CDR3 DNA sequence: TGTGCCAGCAGCTCAGGGGGCCCTCAAGAGACCCAGTACTTC. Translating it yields CASSSGGPQETQYF.

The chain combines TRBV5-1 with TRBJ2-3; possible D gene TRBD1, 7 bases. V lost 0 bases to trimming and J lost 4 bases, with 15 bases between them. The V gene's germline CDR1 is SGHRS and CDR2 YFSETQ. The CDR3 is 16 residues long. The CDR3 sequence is CASSLVWQGEADTQYF. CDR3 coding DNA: TGCGCCAGCAGCTTGGTGTGGCAGGGGGAGGCAGATACGCAGTATTTT.

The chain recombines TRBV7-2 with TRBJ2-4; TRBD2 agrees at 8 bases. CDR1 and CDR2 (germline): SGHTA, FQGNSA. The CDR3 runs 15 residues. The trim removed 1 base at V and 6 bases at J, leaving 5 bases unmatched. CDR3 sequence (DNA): TGTGCCAGCAGCTTAGAGGGTAGCGGGGTAAACATTCAGTACTTC. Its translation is CASSLEGSGVNIQYF.

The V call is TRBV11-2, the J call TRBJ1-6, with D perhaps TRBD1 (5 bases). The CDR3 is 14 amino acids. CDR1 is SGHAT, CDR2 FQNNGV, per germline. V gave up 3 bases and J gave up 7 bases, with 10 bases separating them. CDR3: CASSLGPMNSPLHF. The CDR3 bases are TGTGCCAGCAGCTTGGGGCCGATGAATTCACCCCTCCACTTT.

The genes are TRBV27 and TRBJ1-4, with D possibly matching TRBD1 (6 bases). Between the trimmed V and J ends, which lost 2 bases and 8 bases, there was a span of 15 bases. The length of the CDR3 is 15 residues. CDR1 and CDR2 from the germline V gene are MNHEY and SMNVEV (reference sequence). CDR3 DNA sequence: TGTGCCAGCAGTTTAACCCGACAGGTGAACGAAAAACTGTTTTTT. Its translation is CASSLTRQVNEKLFF.

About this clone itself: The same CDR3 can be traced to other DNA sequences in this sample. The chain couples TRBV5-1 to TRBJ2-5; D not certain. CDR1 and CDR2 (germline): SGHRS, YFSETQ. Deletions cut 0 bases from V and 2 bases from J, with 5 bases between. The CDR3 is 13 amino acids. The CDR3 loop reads CASSLGLQETQYF. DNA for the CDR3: TGCGCCAGCAGCTTGGGATTACAAGAGACCCAGTACTTC.

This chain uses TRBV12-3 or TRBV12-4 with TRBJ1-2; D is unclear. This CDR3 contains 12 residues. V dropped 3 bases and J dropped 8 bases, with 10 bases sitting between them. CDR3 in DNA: TGTGCCAGCAGTTTTGGGCTGAAGGGCTACACCTTC. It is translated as CASSFGLKGYTF.

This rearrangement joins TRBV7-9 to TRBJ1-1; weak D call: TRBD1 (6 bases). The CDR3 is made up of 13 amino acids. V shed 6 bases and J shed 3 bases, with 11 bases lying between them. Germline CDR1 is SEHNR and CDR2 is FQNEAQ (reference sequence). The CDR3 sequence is CASSRAGDTEAFF. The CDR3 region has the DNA TGTGCCAGCAGTCGCGCAGGGGACACTGAAGCTTTCTTT.

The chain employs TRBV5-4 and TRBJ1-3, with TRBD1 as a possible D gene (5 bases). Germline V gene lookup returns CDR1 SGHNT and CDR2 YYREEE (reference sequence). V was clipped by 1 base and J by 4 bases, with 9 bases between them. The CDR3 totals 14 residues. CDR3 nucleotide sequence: TGTGCCAGCAGCTTGAGGGACGGCGGAAACACCATATATTTT. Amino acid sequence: CASSLRDGGNTIYF.

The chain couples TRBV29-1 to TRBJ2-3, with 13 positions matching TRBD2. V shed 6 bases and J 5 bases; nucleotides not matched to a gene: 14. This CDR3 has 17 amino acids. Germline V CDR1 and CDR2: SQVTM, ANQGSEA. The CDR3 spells CSVQRLAGGQGRDTQYF. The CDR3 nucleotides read TGCAGCGTCCAAAGACTAGCGGGGGGCCAGGGTCGAGATACGCAGTATTTT.

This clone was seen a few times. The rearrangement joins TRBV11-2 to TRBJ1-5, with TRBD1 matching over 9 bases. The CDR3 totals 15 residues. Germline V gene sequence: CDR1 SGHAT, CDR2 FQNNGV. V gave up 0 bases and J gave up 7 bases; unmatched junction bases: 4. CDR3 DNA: TGTGCCAGCAGCTTAGATACAGGGGGCGGGCAGCCCCAGCATTTT. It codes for CASSLDTGGGQPQHF. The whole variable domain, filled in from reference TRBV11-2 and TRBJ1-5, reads EAGVAQSPRYKIIEKRQSVAFWCNPISGHATLYWYQQILGQGPKLLIQFQNNGVVDDSQLPKDRFSAERLKGVDSTLKIQPAKLEDSAVYLCASSLDTGGGQPQHFGDGTRLSIL.

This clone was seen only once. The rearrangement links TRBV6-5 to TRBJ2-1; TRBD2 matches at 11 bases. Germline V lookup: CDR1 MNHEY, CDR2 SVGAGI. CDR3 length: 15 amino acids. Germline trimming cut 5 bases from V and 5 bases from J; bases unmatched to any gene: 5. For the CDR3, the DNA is TGTGCCAGCAGTCCGACTAGCGGGAACCACAATGAGCAGTTCTTC. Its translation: CASSPTSGNHNEQFF.

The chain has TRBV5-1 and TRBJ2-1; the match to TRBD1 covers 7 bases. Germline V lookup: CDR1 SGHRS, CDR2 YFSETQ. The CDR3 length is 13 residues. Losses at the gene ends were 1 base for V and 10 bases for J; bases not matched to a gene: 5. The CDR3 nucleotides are TGCGCCAGCAGCTTGACAGGGGCTGGGGAGCAGTTCTTC. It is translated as CASSLTGAGEQFF.

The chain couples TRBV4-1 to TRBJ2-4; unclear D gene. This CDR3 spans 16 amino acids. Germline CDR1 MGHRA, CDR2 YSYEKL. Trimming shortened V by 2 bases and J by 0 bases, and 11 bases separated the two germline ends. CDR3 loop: CASSQFPHTAKNIQYF. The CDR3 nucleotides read TGCGCCAGCAGCCAATTCCCCCACACAGCCAAAAACATTCAGTACTTC.

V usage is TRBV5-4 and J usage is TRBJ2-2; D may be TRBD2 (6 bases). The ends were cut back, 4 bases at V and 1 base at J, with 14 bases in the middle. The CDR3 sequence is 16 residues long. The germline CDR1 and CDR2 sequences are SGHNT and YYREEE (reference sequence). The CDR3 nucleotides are TGTGCCAGCAGCCCGGCCAGACTAGGGAACACCGGGGAGCTGTTTTTT. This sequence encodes CASSPARLGNTGELFF.

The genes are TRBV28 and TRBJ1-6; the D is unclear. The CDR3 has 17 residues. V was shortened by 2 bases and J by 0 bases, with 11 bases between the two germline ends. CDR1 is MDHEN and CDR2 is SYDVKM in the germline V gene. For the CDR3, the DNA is TGTGCCAGCAGTTTAAAAGGCACCTTCTCCTATAATTCACCCCTCCACTTT. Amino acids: CASSLKGTFSYNSPLHF.

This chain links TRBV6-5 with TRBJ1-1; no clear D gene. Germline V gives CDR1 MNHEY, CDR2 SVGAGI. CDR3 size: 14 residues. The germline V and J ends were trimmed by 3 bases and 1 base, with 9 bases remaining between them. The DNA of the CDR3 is TGTGCCAGCAGTTATACGGACGGGAACACTGAAGCTTTCTTT. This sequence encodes CASSYTDGNTEAFF.